This record concerns one T cell receptor beta chain sequence. The entry originates in a study of identifying expanded T cells in peripheral blood. CDR1 is KGHSH, CDR2 LQKENI, per germline. The germline V and J ends were trimmed by 2 bases and 4 bases, with 21 bases remaining between them. The CDR3 sequence is 17 residues long. The assay was immunoSEQ multiplex PCR, and TCRdb's table has in-frame clones only and misses some. The sample gives about 82,000 clones, 70% to 90% of which show up once; approximately 7% is in the top ten. The clonotype originates from a person between 18 and 75 years old in good health. Specimen: blood. V and J are TRBV18 and TRBJ2-7; D is perhaps TRBD1 or TRBD2 (5 bases each). CDR3 coding DNA: TGTGCCAGCTCACCAGGGACCGGACTTCCCAGGGTATACGAGCAGTACTTC. Translating it yields CASSPGTGLPRVYEQYF. Filled out from reference TRBV18 and TRBJ2-7, the complete variable domain reads NAGVMQNPRHLVRRRGQEARLRCSPMKGHSHVYWYRQLPEEGLKFMVYLQKENIIDESGMPKERFSAEFPKEGPSILRIQQVVRGDSAAYFCASSPGTGLPRVYEQYFGPGTRLTVT.